The 25 T cell receptor beta chains given below trace back to one sample, sequenced in a study of blood T cells in healthy people across ages. For the second PCR, which ran for about 7 to 11 cycles, a sample-barcoded 5' primer and a J-beta primer mix were used. A single record per CDR3 protein comes from TCRdb applying MiXCR to the 5' RACE reads. The repertoire consists of 1.5 million to 2 million distinct CDR3 sequences, with about 32% occurring once and the leading ten covering around 11%. The sequenced sample consisted of blood. Receptor source: a woman aged 25 to 39 in good health.

V is TRBV6-1 and J is TRBJ2-1, with D possibly matching TRBD2 (5 bases). The ends were cut back, 5 bases at V and 5 bases at J, with 25 bases in the middle. Germline V gene lookup returns CDR1 MNHNS and CDR2 SASEGT. CDR3 length: 18 residues. Here the CDR3 DNA reads TGTGCCAGCAGTCAGAAAGTAGGGTGGGGAGCTGCGAACAATGAGCAGTTCTTC. Amino acid sequence: CASSQKVGWGAANNEQFF.

This clonotype appeared a few times. The genes are TRBV3-1 and TRBJ2-7; 10 bases match TRBD2. Germline CDR1 and CDR2: LGHDT and YNNKEL (reference sequence). V shed 4 bases, J shed 0 bases, and the junction held 12 bases outside the gene matches. The CDR3 length is 18 residues. CDR3 in amino acids: CASSRIIAGGLLSYEQYF. The CDR3 bases are TGTGCCAGCAGCCGAATCATAGCGGGAGGTCTACTCTCCTACGAGCAGTACTTC.

The chain carries TRBV6-1 and TRBJ2-7; 7 bases map to TRBD1. The J call could be wrong; TRBJ2-5 is a better fit for the DNA end. Germline V gene lookup returns CDR1 MNHNS and CDR2 SASEGT. This CDR3 is built from 14 residues. The CDR3: CASSGTGEWETQYF. For the CDR3, the DNA is TGTGCCAGCAGTGGAACAGGGGAGTGGGAGACCCAGTACTTC.

This clonotype was seen at least ten times. The chain links TRBV7-8 to TRBJ2-3; 8 bases fit TRBD2. Germline loops: CDR1 SGHVS, CDR2 FQNEAQ. The CDR3 totals 16 residues. J lost 3 bases, V lost 5 bases, and 10 bases had no gene match. The CDR3 DNA follows: TGTGCCAGCAGCCGTTACCTACTAGCGGAGACAGATACGCAGTATTTT. It yields the protein CASSRYLLAETDTQYF.

CDR3 loop: CASSLTRTSGNTIYF. CDR3 coding DNA: TGTGCCAGCAGTTTAACCCGCACCTCTGGAAACACCATATATTTT. The chain links TRBV28 to TRBJ1-3; D is uncertain. This CDR3 is built from 15 residues. Trimming stripped 2 bases from V and 0 bases from J, with 8 bases between. From germline, CDR1 is MDHEN and CDR2 SYDVKM.

This clonotype was counted only a few times. The chain couples TRBV3-1 to TRBJ1-2; 7 bases map to TRBD1. CDR3 length equals 14 residues. Trimming at V came to 4 bases and at J to 4 bases, leaving 6 bases not matched to a gene. Germline V gives CDR1 LGHDT, CDR2 YNNKEL (reference sequence). The CDR3 DNA follows: TGTGCCAGCAGCCCCTCGGGACAGCTCTATGGCTACACCTTC. Translating it yields CASSPSGQLYGYTF.

This chain connects TRBV28 to TRBJ2-1; 11 bases line up with TRBD2. Germline trimming cut 3 bases from V and 5 bases from J; bases unmatched to any gene: 3. The V gene's germline CDR1 is MDHEN and CDR2 SYDVKM. The CDR3 has 15 amino acids. The CDR3 here is CASSFRGLADNEQFF. CDR3 DNA: TGTGCCAGCAGTTTTAGGGGACTAGCGGACAATGAGCAGTTCTTC.

The chain uses TRBV5-1 and TRBJ1-4; unclear D gene. The CDR3 consists of 14 residues. Per the germline V gene, CDR1 is SGHRS and CDR2 is YFSETQ. Trimming pared 7 bases from V and 5 bases from J, leaving 15 bases between. The DNA of the CDR3 is TGCGCCAGCTCTTCCATGGACTCGAATGAAAAACTGTTTTTT. Protein product: CASSSMDSNEKLFF.

V usage is TRBV4-1 and J usage is TRBJ2-1; D call uncertain. The CDR3 runs 16 residues. CDR1 MGHRA and CDR2 YSYEKL come from the germline V gene. With 0 bases removed from V and 0 bases from J, the gap between germline ends came to 9 bases. The chain's CDR3 is CASSQEPAGSYNEQFF. CDR3 nucleotide sequence: TGCGCCAGCAGCCAAGAACCTGCAGGCTCCTACAATGAGCAGTTCTTC.

The genes are TRBV3-1 and TRBJ1-2; TRBD1 matches at 7 bases. The CDR3 consists of 15 residues. Germline V lookup: CDR1 LGHDT, CDR2 YNNKEL (reference sequence). After removal of 4 bases from V and 5 bases from J, the junction contained 10 bases not matched to a gene. CDR3 residues: CASSPSGTDTYGYTF. The CDR3 nucleotides read TGTGCCAGCAGCCCATCCGGGACAGATACTTATGGCTACACCTTC.

The gene calls are TRBV7-9 and TRBJ2-5; 7 nucleotides align to TRBD2. The V gene's germline CDR1 is SEHNR and CDR2 FQNEAQ (reference sequence). Germline trimming cut 5 bases from V and 11 bases from J; bases unmatched to any gene: 32. The CDR3 has 20 residues. The CDR3 loop reads CASSRDGGTGTTSPIRWQYF. The CDR3 DNA is TGTGCCAGCAGCCGGGACGGGGGGACCGGGACCACCTCCCCGATACGTTGGCAGTACTTC.

V is TRBV29-1 and J is TRBJ1-2; a possible D gene is TRBD1 (6 bases). Trimming left V 6 bases short and J 2 bases short, with 19 bases between. The CDR3 length is 15 residues. Per germline, CDR1 SQVTM and CDR2 ANQGSEA. The CDR3 reads CSVLHRTALNYGYTF. Here the CDR3 DNA reads TGCAGCGTGCTCCACCGGACAGCTTTAAACTATGGCTACACCTTC.

The table lists this clonotype with a few counts. The chain recombines TRBV30 with TRBJ1-2; TRBD1 matches 8 bases. Looked up from germline, CDR1 is GTSNPN and CDR2 is SVGIG (reference sequence). This CDR3 has 13 residues. The V and J ends lost 2 bases and 6 bases, in that order; junction bases with no gene match: 5. In DNA, the CDR3 is TGTGCCTGGAGTCGAATCAGGGGGCATGGCTACACCTTC. Protein sequence: CAWSRIRGHGYTF.

Regarding this clonotype: This clone may be a read error of a much larger clone one base away. This rearrangement joins TRBV25-1 to TRBJ2-1; D may be TRBD2 (5 bases). V lost 6 bases, J lost 8 bases, and 14 bases lay in between. The CDR3 is made up of 13 amino acids. Germline V gene lookup returns CDR1 MGHDK and CDR2 SYGVNS. CDR3 in amino acids: CASRGANQDEQFF. CDR3 DNA sequence: TGTGCCAGCAGGGGAGCTAACCAGGATGAGCAGTTCTTC.

The chain recombines TRBV4-1 with TRBJ1-2; tentative D call: TRBD1 (6 bases). This CDR3 contains 16 residues. V gave up 5 bases and J gave up 6 bases, with 22 bases separating them. Germline assignment: CDR1 MGHRA and CDR2 YSYEKL. The CDR3 DNA reads as TGCGCCAGCAGCTTGGGATCTGACAGGCCGCGTGATGGCTACACCTTC. It encodes CASSLGSDRPRDGYTF.

The genes are TRBV2 and TRBJ1-5, with TRBD1 as a possible D gene (6 bases). The CDR3 spans 16 residues. The ends were cut back, 6 bases at V and 1 base at J, with 16 bases in the middle. Germline CDR1 and CDR2: SNHLY and FYNNEI. The CDR3 reads CASRAGDLRSNQPQHF. The CDR3 region has the DNA TGTGCCAGCAGGGCAGGGGATTTGAGGAGCAATCAGCCCCAGCATTTT.

J is TRBJ1-2 and V is TRBV28; weak D call: TRBD1 (6 bases). The germline V gene has CDR1 MDHEN and CDR2 SYDVKM. Trimming removed 8 bases from V and 2 bases from J, with 15 bases in between. The CDR3 consists of 14 residues. The CDR3, as DNA: TGTGCCAGCGGTCTAGGGGGATCAAACTATGGCTACACCTTC. It is translated as CASGLGGSNYGYTF.

This clonotype was seen repeatedly, ten times or more. The rearrangement uses TRBV15 and TRBJ2-5, with D possibly TRBD2 on 6 matching bases. Germline V lookup: CDR1 LNHNV, CDR2 YYDKDF (reference sequence). V was shortened by 11 bases and J by 4 bases, with 17 bases between the two germline ends. The CDR3 contains 13 residues. The CDR3 here is CASPRGTSETQYF. In DNA, the CDR3 is TGTGCCTCACCGCGAGGGACTTCAGAGACCCAGTACTTC.

Notes on this clonotype: Given a much more abundant clone one base away, this may be a read error. The V gene is TRBV4-1, the J gene TRBJ2-5; a possible D gene is TRBD1 (6 bases). With 5 bases removed from V and 1 base from J, the gap between germline ends came to 17 bases. The CDR3 has 16 residues. Germline loops: CDR1 MGHRA, CDR2 YSYEKL. Here the CDR3 DNA reads TGCGCCAGCAGCGAAAAGCCGGGACACCCCCAAGAGACCCAGTACTTC. Protein: CASSEKPGHPQETQYF.

The rearrangement uses TRBV2 and TRBJ1-2; D remains ambiguous. CDR1 is SNHLY and CDR2 is FYNNEI in the germline V gene. V lost 7 bases, J lost 6 bases, and 12 bases lay in between. CDR3 size: 12 residues. As DNA, the CDR3 is TGTGCCAGCACCAAGGGCGGGGATGGCTACACCTTC. This sequence encodes CASTKGGDGYTF.

The chain joins TRBV7-9 to TRBJ1-6, with 9 bases aligning to TRBD1. V was pared by 5 bases and J by 8 bases, with 7 bases of the junction left unmatched. The CDR3 sequence is 15 residues long. Germline CDR1 reads SEHNR; CDR2 reads FQNEAQ (reference sequence). This CDR3 reads CASSTGTGYHSPLHF. The CDR3 DNA reads TGTGCCAGCAGCACCGGGACAGGGTATCATTCACCCCTCCACTTT.

The genes are TRBV19 and TRBJ2-5; 8 nucleotides align to TRBD1. The J call may be incorrect, as the DNA end agrees better with TRBJ2-7. The CDR3 is 11 residues long. Germline assignment: CDR1 LNHDA and CDR2 SQIVND (reference sequence). The CDR3: CASRQGDEQYF. Written as DNA, the CDR3 is TGTGCCAGTAGACAGGGGGACGAGCAGTACTTC.

This clonotype came up a few times. The rearrangement uses TRBV9 and TRBJ1-2; D is ambiguous. The CDR3 sequence is 15 residues long. Germline V CDR1 and CDR2: SGDLS, YYNGEE. Trimming left V 3 bases short and J 1 base short, with 13 bases between. CDR3 DNA: TGTGCCAGCAGCGAGGACGGCCGGGGTAACTATGGCTACACCTTC. Encoded protein: CASSEDGRGNYGYTF. The full variable domain, rest sourced from reference TRBV9 and TRBJ1-2, is DSGVTQTPKHLITATGQRVTLRCSPRSGDLSVYWYQQSLDQGLQFLIQYYNGEERAKGNILERFSAQQFPDLHSELNLSSLELGDSALYFCASSEDGRGNYGYTFGSGTRLTVV.

This clonotype was recorded a few times. V is TRBV20-1 and J is TRBJ2-5; 15 bases line up with TRBD2. CDR3 size: 17 residues. Germline CDR1 reads DFQATT; CDR2 reads SNEGSKA (reference sequence). Trimming took 0 bases from V and 5 from J; bases not matched to a gene: 7. CDR3 DNA sequence: TGCAGTGCTAGAGACCCGGGACTAGCGGGGGGTAGGGAGACCCAGTACTTC. It specifies CSARDPGLAGGRETQYF.

The V call is TRBV5-1, the J call TRBJ1-1; tentative D call: TRBD1 (5 bases). CDR3 length: 15 amino acids. Germline V CDR1 and CDR2: SGHRS, YFSETQ. Trimming stripped 5 bases from V and 3 bases from J, with 17 bases between. CDR3 sequence (DNA): TGCGCCAGCAGTCGTTTCGAGGACATTTACACTGAAGCTTTCTTT. Its translation: CASSRFEDIYTEAFF.